A single sample is the source of the 15 T cell receptor beta chains below, sequenced in a study of blood T cell repertoires in COVID-19. Clones were sequenced by immunoSEQ multiplex PCR, and TCRdb holds only the in-frame ones, with some missing. The table has around 68,000 clones, 82% seen once; the top ten hold approximately 16%. Sequenced material: peripheral blood. These receptors were taken from an elderly man with active COVID-19.

The J gene is TRBJ2-1, the V gene TRBV7-2; 7 nucleotides align to TRBD2. Trimming at V came to 0 bases and at J to 9 bases, leaving 5 bases not matched to a gene. The CDR3 length is 14 residues. Germline V CDR1 and CDR2: SGHTA, FQGNSA. The CDR3 nucleotides are TGTGCCAGCAGCTTAGCCAGGGCGGGAGCTGAGCAGTTCTTC. Translation gives CASSLARAGAEQFF.

V and J are TRBV9 and TRBJ2-2; TRBD2 matches 13 bases. The germline V gene encodes CDR1 SGDLS and CDR2 YYNGEE. J gave up 4 bases and V 3 bases, and 6 bases lay outside the gene matches. This CDR3 contains 17 residues. Written as DNA, the CDR3 is TGTGCCAGCAGCGAGGGGGGACTAGCGGGGAGCACCGGGGAGCTGTTTTTT. Translation: CASSEGGLAGSTGELFF.

V is TRBV7-3 and J is TRBJ2-1; a weak D match, TRBD2 (5 bases). The CDR3 extends over 16 amino acids. V lost 5 bases and J 8 bases, leaving 22 bases between the germline ends. Germline V gene sequence: CDR1 SGHTA, CDR2 FQGTGA. The CDR3 DNA is TGTGCCAGCAGCCCTAGTCCCCCCGACGGGGTGGATGAGCAGTTCTTC. Encoded protein: CASSPSPPDGVDEQFF.

The V and J genes are TRBV6-4 and TRBJ1-5; D might be TRBD1 (6 bases). With 0 bases removed from V and 4 bases from J, the gap between germline ends came to 28 bases. The CDR3 loop spans 21 amino acids. Germline CDR1 MRHNA, CDR2 SNTAGT. In DNA, the CDR3 is TGTGCCAGCAGTGACTCCGCAGCGCCCGACCCTTTGAGGACAGCTAATCAGCCCCAGCATTTT. Translation: CASSDSAAPDPLRTANQPQHF.

The rearrangement joins TRBV6-2 or TRBV6-3 to TRBJ1-2; unclear D gene. This CDR3 comprises 14 residues. CDR1 is MNHEY, CDR2 SVGEGT, per germline. V was shortened by 2 bases and J by 4 bases, with 11 bases between the two germline ends. This CDR3 reads CASSYTGFTYGYTF. CDR3 sequence (DNA): TGTGCCAGCAGTTACACGGGATTTACCTATGGCTACACCTTC.

This clone was counted a few times. This chain connects TRBV6-5 to TRBJ1-4; weak D call: TRBD1 (6 bases). Trimming stripped 3 bases from V and 6 bases from J, with 14 bases between. Per germline, CDR1 MNHEY and CDR2 SVGAGI. This CDR3 has 15 residues. The CDR3 region has the DNA TGTGCCAGCAGTTATACAGGGTCAGTGGATGAAAAACTGTTTTTT. Amino acids: CASSYTGSVDEKLFF.

This chain connects TRBV19 to TRBJ1-2; TRBD1 matches at 9 bases. J gave up 4 bases and V 6 bases, and 6 bases lay outside the gene matches. The CDR3 is 14 amino acids. CDR1 and CDR2 (germline): LNHDA, SQIVND (reference sequence). CDR3: CASRRQGVVYGYTF. The CDR3 DNA follows: TGTGCCAGTAGAAGACAGGGGGTTGTCTATGGCTACACCTTC.

This chain joins TRBV6-6 and TRBJ2-1; no reliable D call. The germline V gene encodes CDR1 MNHNY and CDR2 SVGAGI (reference sequence). The CDR3 consists of 11 residues. Trimming stripped 4 bases from V and 6 bases from J, with 4 bases between. CDR3: CASSSLNEQFF. The CDR3, as DNA: TGTGCCAGCAGTTCCCTCAATGAGCAGTTCTTC.

The chain employs TRBV3-1 (or the pseudogene TRBV3-2) and TRBJ2-5, with no clear D. V was shortened by 4 bases and J by 4 bases, with 4 bases between the two germline ends. Germline values: CDR1 LGHDT, CDR2 YNNKEL (reference sequence). The CDR3 spans 11 residues. The CDR3 DNA reads TGTGCCAGCAGCCTCCGAGAGACCCAGTACTTC. The encoded protein is CASSLRETQYF.

This chain uses TRBV6-5 with TRBJ2-5, with D possibly matching TRBD2 (5 bases). The CDR3 totals 14 residues. Per germline, CDR1 MNHEY and CDR2 SVGAGI. V was shortened by 6 bases and J by 7 bases, with 18 bases between the two germline ends. DNA of the CDR3: TGTGCCAGCAGATCGACCTACCCCGGAGGGACCCAGTACTTC. Translation gives CASRSTYPGGTQYF.

The gene calls are TRBV6-5 and TRBJ2-7; 11 bases align to TRBD2. Germline V gene lookup returns CDR1 MNHEY and CDR2 SVGAGI. J lost 2 bases, V lost 7 bases, and 4 bases had no gene match. The length of the CDR3 is 14 residues. In nucleotides, the CDR3 is TGTGCCAGCACCCATAGCGGGGGGGCCTACGAGCAGTACTTC. Its protein product is CASTHSGGAYEQYF.

The chain recombines TRBV6-5 with TRBJ1-2; D may be TRBD1 (6 bases). The germline V gene encodes CDR1 MNHEY and CDR2 SVGAGI. V was pared by 4 bases and J by 4 bases, with 16 bases between. The CDR3 runs to 15 residues. The CDR3 here is CASSSSGDGGYGYTF. The DNA for the CDR3 is TGTGCCAGCAGTTCTTCAGGGGATGGGGGCTATGGCTACACCTTC.

The chain links TRBV7-9 to TRBJ2-1; 10 bases are shared with TRBD2. J was trimmed by 5 bases and V by 4 bases; bases with no gene match: 8. This CDR3 is built from 16 residues. CDR1 is SEHNR and CDR2 is FQNEAQ in the germline V gene (reference sequence). This CDR3 is CASSSGSGRGNNEQFF. In DNA, the CDR3 is TGTGCCAGCAGCTCTGGGAGCGGGAGGGGTAACAATGAGCAGTTCTTC.

The CDR3 loop reads CAISVGTGNTEAFF. The CDR3, as DNA: TGTGCCATCAGTGTAGGTACGGGGAACACTGAAGCTTTCTTT. The chain recombines TRBV10-3 with TRBJ1-1; no clear D. The CDR3 spans 14 residues. Trimming shortened V by 4 bases and J by 1 base, and 10 bases separated the two germline ends. Germline CDR1 reads ENHRY; CDR2 reads SYGVKD.

The V gene is TRBV6-4, the J gene TRBJ2-1, with D possibly TRBD2 on 5 matching bases. In germline, CDR1 is MRHNA, CDR2 SNTAGT. With 4 bases removed from V and 0 bases from J, the gap between germline ends came to 10 bases. The CDR3 loop spans 15 amino acids. CDR3 loop: CASSVRESSYNEQFF. CDR3 nucleotides: TGTGCCAGCAGTGTTAGGGAGAGCTCCTACAATGAGCAGTTCTTC.